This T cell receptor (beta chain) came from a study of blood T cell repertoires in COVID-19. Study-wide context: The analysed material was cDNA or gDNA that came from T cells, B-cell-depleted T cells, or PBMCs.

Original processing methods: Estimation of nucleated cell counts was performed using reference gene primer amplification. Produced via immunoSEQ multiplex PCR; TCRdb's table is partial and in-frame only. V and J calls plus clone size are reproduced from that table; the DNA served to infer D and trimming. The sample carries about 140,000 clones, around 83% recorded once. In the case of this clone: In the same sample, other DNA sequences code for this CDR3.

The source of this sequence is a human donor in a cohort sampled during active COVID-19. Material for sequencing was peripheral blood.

This chain's CDR3 is CASSQEWRYYEQYF. CDR3 bases: TGCGCCAGCAGCCAAGAATGGAGGTACTACGAGCAGTACTTC. V usage is TRBV4-3 and J usage is TRBJ2-7; weak D call: TRBD2 (5 bases). V was pared by 0 bases and J by 3 bases, with 9 bases between. Germline V gene data show CDR1 as LGHNA and CDR2 as YSLEER. The length of the CDR3 is 14 residues.